What follows are 19 T cell receptor beta chains derived from one specimen sequenced in a study of blood T cell repertoires in COVID-19. Using immunoSEQ multiplex PCR, the repertoire was profiled, and TCRdb retains in-frame clones only, with some absent. The sample includes approximately 300,000 clones, roughly 80% of them seen just once. The specimen was peripheral blood. These receptors all stem from a person aged 65-85 years with COVID-19, enrolled during active disease.

This chain uses TRBV11-3 with TRBJ2-1; possible D gene TRBD1, 7 bases. Germline-derived CDR1 and CDR2 are SGHNT and YENEEA. V lost 5 bases and J 2 bases, leaving 16 bases between the germline ends. The CDR3 contains 16 residues. CDR3 sequence reads: CASSRRTGLTYNEQFF. CDR3 bases: TGTGCCAGCAGCAGACGGACAGGACTAACCTACAATGAGCAGTTCTTC.

This chain joins TRBV2 and TRBJ1-1; maybe TRBD1 (6 bases). V was clipped by 7 bases and J by 7 bases, with 16 bases between them. Germline lookup yields CDR1 SNHLY and CDR2 FYNNEI. This CDR3 comprises 13 residues. The CDR3 region is CASIPTGGGEAFF. DNA of the CDR3: TGTGCCAGCATCCCGACAGGCGGCGGTGAAGCTTTCTTT.

This sequence joins TRBV9 and TRBJ2-1, with a weak D call TRBD2 (6 bases). The CDR3 is 13 amino acids. Germline V gene data show CDR1 as SGDLS and CDR2 as YYNGEE. Trimming removed 2 bases at V and 5 bases at J, with 8 bases between. The CDR3 loop is CASSVGGNNEQFF. The CDR3 nucleotides are TGTGCCAGCAGCGTTGGGGGGAACAATGAGCAGTTCTTC.

The chain carries TRBV4-3 and TRBJ1-1, with D possibly matching TRBD1 (6 bases). Deletions cut 1 base from V and 5 bases from J, with 11 bases between. The CDR3 is 14 residues long. In germline, CDR1 is LGHNA, CDR2 YSLEER. The CDR3 nucleotides are TGCGCCAGCAGCCAAGGGACAGCGGATACTGAAGCTTTCTTT. Protein sequence: CASSQGTADTEAFF.

This chain connects TRBV5-1 to TRBJ2-3; 7 bases line up with TRBD2. Germline loops: CDR1 SGHRS, CDR2 YFSETQ. V lost 2 bases, J lost 5 bases, and 5 bases stayed unmatched. This CDR3 has 14 amino acids. The CDR3 loop is CASSFGGSLDTQYF. The CDR3 DNA reads TGCGCCAGCAGCTTCGGCGGGAGTTTAGATACGCAGTATTTT.

This chain joins TRBV9 and TRBJ1-1, with 7 positions matching TRBD1. V lost 4 bases, J lost 7 bases, and 7 bases stayed unmatched. In germline, CDR1 is SGDLS, CDR2 YYNGEE. The CDR3 extends over 13 amino acids. This CDR3 reads CASSPGTENEAFF. CDR3 nucleotide sequence: TGTGCCAGCAGCCCCGGGACAGAGAATGAAGCTTTCTTT.

The chain recombines TRBV7-2 with TRBJ2-3, with D perhaps TRBD2 (6 bases). V lost 1 base and J lost 4, with 9 bases in between. Germline CDR1 SGHTA, CDR2 FQGNSA. This CDR3 has 14 residues. CDR3 in DNA: TGTGCCAGCAGCTTAGTACTAGCCCCAGATACGCAGTATTTT. It specifies CASSLVLAPDTQYF.

The chain uses TRBV2 and TRBJ1-1; D ambiguous. This CDR3 comprises 13 residues. Trimming took off 2 bases at V and 2 bases at J, with 6 bases between the two ends. From germline, CDR1 is SNHLY and CDR2 FYNNEI. In DNA form, the CDR3 reads TGTGCCAGCAGTGAATTATCTAACACTGAAGCTTTCTTT. It codes for CASSELSNTEAFF.

V gene TRBV27 combines with J gene TRBJ1-5, with D unclear. This CDR3 spans 15 amino acids. Germline V gene sequence: CDR1 MNHEY, CDR2 SMNVEV (reference sequence). V dropped 2 bases and J dropped 3 bases, with 11 bases sitting between them. CDR3 sequence (DNA): TGTGCCAGCAGTTTAGAAAAGGAGTTCAATCAGCCCCAGCATTTT. Translating gives CASSLEKEFNQPQHF.

This chain joins TRBV19 and TRBJ1-5; possible D gene TRBD1, 5 bases. Germline CDR1 and CDR2: LNHDA and SQIVND (reference sequence). V shed 2 bases and J shed 6 bases, with 11 bases lying between them. The CDR3 contains 14 residues. DNA of the CDR3: TGTGCCAGTAGTATACCGGGGGTCAGTCAGCCCCAGCATTTT. Its protein product is CASSIPGVSQPQHF.

The chain uses TRBV5-1 and TRBJ1-2; tentatively, D is TRBD1 (5 bases). Germline V lookup: CDR1 SGHRS, CDR2 YFSETQ. Trimming pared 0 bases from V and 8 bases from J, leaving 11 bases between. This CDR3 spans 13 amino acids. The CDR3 loop reads CASSLDVGQGYTF. For the CDR3, the DNA is TGCGCCAGCAGCTTGGATGTGGGGCAGGGCTACACCTTC. Combining the CDR3 with reference TRBV5-1 and TRBJ1-2 gives the whole variable domain KAGVTQTPRYLIKTRGQQVTLSCSPISGHRSVSWYQQTPGQGLQFLFEYFSETQRNKGNFPGRFSGRQFSNSRSEMNVSTLELGDSALYLCASSLDVGQGYTFGSGTRLTVV.

The CDR3 loop reads CASSLDGRGTQYF. The CDR3 nucleotides are TGTGCCAGCAGCTTGGATGGAAGAGGGACCCAGTACTTC. The chain links TRBV7-3 to TRBJ2-5, with D unresolved. V shed 3 bases and J shed 7 bases, with 12 bases lying between them. The CDR3 runs 13 residues. Per the germline V gene, CDR1 is SGHTA and CDR2 is FQGTGA. The variable domain in full, with the rest retrieved from reference TRBV7-3 and TRBJ2-5, is GAGVSQTPSNKVTEKGKYVELRCDPISGHTALYWYRQSLGQGPEFLIYFQGTGAADDSGLPNDRFFAVRPEGSVSTLKIQRTERGDSAVYLCASSLDGRGTQYFGPGTRLLVL.

The chain joins TRBV10-3 to TRBJ2-7; a weak D match, TRBD1 (6 bases). The germline CDR1 and CDR2 sequences are ENHRY and SYGVKD. V was clipped by 2 bases and J by 2 bases, with 10 bases between them. This CDR3 has 14 amino acids. The DNA for the CDR3 is TGTGCCATCAGTGAGCGGACAGTTACCTACGAGCAGTACTTC. Amino acid sequence: CAISERTVTYEQYF.

The chain uses TRBV6-5 and TRBJ2-1; 10 positions agree with TRBD1. CDR3 size: 14 residues. Germline V CDR1 and CDR2: MNHEY, SVGAGI. Trimming removed 6 bases from V and 6 bases from J; junction bases left unmatched: 5. In nucleotides, the CDR3 is TGTGCCAGCAGGAACCGGGACAGGGGCAATGAGCAGTTCTTC. Its translation: CASRNRDRGNEQFF.

The chain is built from TRBV12-5 and TRBJ1-1, with 12 bases fitting TRBD1. This CDR3 is built from 16 residues. CDR1 is LGHNT, CDR2 FRNRAP, per germline. V lost 1 base, J lost 3 bases, and 3 bases stayed unmatched. CDR3 loop: CASGLGDRGLHTEAFF. The CDR3 DNA is TGTGCTAGTGGTTTGGGGGACAGGGGGCTCCACACTGAAGCTTTCTTT.

There are a few counts of this clone. The chain employs TRBV30 and TRBJ1-2; the D is unclear. Germline V gene sequence: CDR1 GTSNPN, CDR2 SVGIG (reference sequence). V lost 3 bases, J lost 7 bases, and 12 bases lay in between. CDR3 length: 12 residues. Here the CDR3 reads CAWSKETGGYTF. The CDR3 region has the DNA TGTGCCTGGAGCAAGGAGACGGGTGGCTACACCTTC.

The chain recombines TRBV19 with TRBJ1-4; no clear D gene. CDR1 and CDR2 (germline): LNHDA, SQIVND (reference sequence). Trimming took 3 bases from V and 5 from J, leaving 13 bases between them. There are 15 residues in the CDR3. DNA for the CDR3: TGTGCCAGTAGTATGTTGACCGGCGGAAATGAAAAACTGTTTTTT. It specifies CASSMLTGGNEKLFF.

This chain links TRBV2 with TRBJ1-2; 7 bases map to TRBD1. CDR3 length: 15 residues. V gave up 8 bases and J gave up 1 base; unmatched junction bases: 10. Germline-derived CDR1 and CDR2 are SNHLY and FYNNEI. The CDR3 here is CASAGGRGINYGYTF. In DNA, the CDR3 is TGTGCCAGCGCGGGGGGCAGGGGGATTAACTATGGCTACACCTTC.

V gene TRBV24-1 combines with J gene TRBJ2-3, with 9 nucleotides matching TRBD2. V dropped 2 bases and J dropped 6; count of bases not matched to a gene: 5. This CDR3 region has 15 residues. Germline values: CDR1 KGHDR, CDR2 SFDVKD. The CDR3 DNA reads as TGTGCCACCAGTGATTGGGGACTAGCAGGGGATACGCAGTATTTT. Its protein product is CATSDWGLAGDTQYF.